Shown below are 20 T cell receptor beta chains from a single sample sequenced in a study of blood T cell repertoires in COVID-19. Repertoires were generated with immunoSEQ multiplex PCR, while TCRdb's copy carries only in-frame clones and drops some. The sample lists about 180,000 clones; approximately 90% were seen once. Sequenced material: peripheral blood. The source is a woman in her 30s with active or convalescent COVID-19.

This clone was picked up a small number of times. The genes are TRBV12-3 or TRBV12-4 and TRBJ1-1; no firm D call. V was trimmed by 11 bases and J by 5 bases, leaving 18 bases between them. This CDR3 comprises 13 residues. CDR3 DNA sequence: TGTGCCGCGGCCCTCCATGAGGGAACTGAAGCTTTCTTT. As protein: CAAALHEGTEAFF.

DNA of the CDR3: TGTGCCAGCAGCTCTGAACCGGACAGGAACACTGAAGCTTTCTTT. Translation gives CASSSEPDRNTEAFF. The chain is built from TRBV5-4 and TRBJ1-1; the D gene is possibly TRBD1 (6 bases). Germline CDR1 and CDR2: SGHNT and YYREEE (reference sequence). Trimming took off 3 bases at V and 1 base at J, with 13 bases between the two ends. The CDR3 totals 15 residues. Full variable domain (rest looked up from reference TRBV5-4 and TRBJ1-1): ETGVTQSPTHLIKTRGQQVTLRCSSQSGHNTVSWYQQALGQGPQFIFQYYREEENGRGNFPPRFSGLQFPNYSSELNVNALELDDSALYLCASSSEPDRNTEAFFGQGTRLTVV.

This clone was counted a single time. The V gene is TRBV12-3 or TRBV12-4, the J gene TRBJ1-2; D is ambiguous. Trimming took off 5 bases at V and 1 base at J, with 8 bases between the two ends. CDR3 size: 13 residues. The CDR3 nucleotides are TGTGCCAGCAGTCTCGGAGGTAACTATGGCTACACCTTC. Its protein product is CASSLGGNYGYTF.

The CDR3 is CASKQPKGRTTEAFF. CDR3 bases: TGTGCCAGCAAACAGCCTAAAGGTCGTACCACTGAAGCTTTCTTT. This chain links TRBV28 with TRBJ1-1; no definite D call. Germline CDR1 and CDR2: MDHEN and SYDVKM. The CDR3 covers 15 residues. Trimming removed 7 bases at V and 4 bases at J, with 19 bases between.

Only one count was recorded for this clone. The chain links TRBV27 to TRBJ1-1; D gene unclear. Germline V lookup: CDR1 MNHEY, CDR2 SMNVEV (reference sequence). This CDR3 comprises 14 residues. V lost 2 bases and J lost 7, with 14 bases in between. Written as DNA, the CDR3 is TGTGCCAGCAGTTTACCGGGAGAGAGGAATGAAGCTTTCTTT. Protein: CASSLPGERNEAFF.

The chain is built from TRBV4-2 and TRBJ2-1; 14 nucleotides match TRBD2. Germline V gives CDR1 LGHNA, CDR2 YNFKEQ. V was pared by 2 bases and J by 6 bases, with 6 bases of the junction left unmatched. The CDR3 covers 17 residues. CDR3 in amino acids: CASSQTGTSGRGNEQFF. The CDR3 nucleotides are TGTGCCAGCAGCCAAACCGGGACTAGCGGGAGAGGCAATGAGCAGTTCTTC.

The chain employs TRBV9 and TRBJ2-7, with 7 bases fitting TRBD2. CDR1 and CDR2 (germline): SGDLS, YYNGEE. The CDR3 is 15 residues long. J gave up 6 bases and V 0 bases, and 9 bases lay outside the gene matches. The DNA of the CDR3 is TGTGCCAGCAGCGTAGGCTCTAGCGGCCGGCGCGAGCAGTACTTC. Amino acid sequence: CASSVGSSGRREQYF.

The CDR3 bases are TGTGCCAGCAGCTTAGGCGGTCACAGGGGGTCTGAAAAACTGTTTTTT. It specifies CASSLGGHRGSEKLFF. The genes are TRBV11-2 and TRBJ1-4; 8 bases are shared with TRBD1. The germline gives CDR1 SGHAT, CDR2 FQNNGV. V was pared by 1 base and J by 7 bases, with 8 bases of the junction left unmatched. This CDR3 region has 16 residues.

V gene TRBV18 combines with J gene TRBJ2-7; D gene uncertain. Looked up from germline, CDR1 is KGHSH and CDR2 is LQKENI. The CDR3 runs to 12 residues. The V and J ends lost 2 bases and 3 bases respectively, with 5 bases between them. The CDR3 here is CASSPGVYEQYF. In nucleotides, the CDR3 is TGTGCCAGCTCACCAGGAGTCTACGAGCAGTACTTC.

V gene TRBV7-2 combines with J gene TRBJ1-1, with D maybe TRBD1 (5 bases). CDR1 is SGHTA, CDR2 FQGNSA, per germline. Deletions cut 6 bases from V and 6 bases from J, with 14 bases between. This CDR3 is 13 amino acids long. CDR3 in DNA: TGTGCCAGCAGTCTTACGACGGGGGCTGAAGCTTTCTTT. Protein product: CASSLTTGAEAFF.

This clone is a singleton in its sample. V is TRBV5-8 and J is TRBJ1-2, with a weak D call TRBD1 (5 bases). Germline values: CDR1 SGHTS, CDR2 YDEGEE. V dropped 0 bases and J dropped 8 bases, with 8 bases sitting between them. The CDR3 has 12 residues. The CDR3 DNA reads TGTGCCAGCAGCTTGGGACAGCGAGGCTACACCTTC. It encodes CASSLGQRGYTF.

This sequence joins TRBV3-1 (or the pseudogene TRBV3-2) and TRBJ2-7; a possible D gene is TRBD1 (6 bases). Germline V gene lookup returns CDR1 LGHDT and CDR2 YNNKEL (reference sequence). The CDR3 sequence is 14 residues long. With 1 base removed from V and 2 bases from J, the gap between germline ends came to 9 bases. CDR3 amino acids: CASSQVRQAYEQYF. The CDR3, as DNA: TGTGCCAGCAGCCAAGTAAGACAGGCCTACGAGCAGTACTTC.

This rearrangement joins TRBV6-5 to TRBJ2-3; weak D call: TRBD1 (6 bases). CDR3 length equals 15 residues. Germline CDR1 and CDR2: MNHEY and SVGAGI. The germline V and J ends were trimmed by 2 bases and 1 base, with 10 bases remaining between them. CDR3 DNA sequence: TGTGCCAGCAGTTACAAGGCAGGGGGCACAGATACGCAGTATTTT. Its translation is CASSYKAGGTDTQYF.

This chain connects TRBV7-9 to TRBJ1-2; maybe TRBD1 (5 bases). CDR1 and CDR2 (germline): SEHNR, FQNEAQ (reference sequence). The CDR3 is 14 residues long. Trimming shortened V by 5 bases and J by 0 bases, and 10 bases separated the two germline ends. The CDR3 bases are TGTGCCAGCAGCCAGGGAGGAGCTAACTATGGCTACACCTTC. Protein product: CASSQGGANYGYTF.

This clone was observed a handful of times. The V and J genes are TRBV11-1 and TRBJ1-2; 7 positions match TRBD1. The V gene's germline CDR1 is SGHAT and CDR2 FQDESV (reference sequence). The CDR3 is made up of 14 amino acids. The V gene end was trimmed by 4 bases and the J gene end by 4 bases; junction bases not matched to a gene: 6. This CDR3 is CASSYGQDRYGYTF. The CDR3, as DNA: TGTGCCAGCAGCTACGGACAGGACCGCTATGGCTACACCTTC.

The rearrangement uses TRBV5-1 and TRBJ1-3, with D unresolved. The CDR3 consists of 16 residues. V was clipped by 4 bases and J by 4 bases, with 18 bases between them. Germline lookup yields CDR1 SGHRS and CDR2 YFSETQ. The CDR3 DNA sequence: TGCGCCAGCAGCCAGTTAGGACTCGACTCAGGAAACACCATATATTTT. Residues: CASSQLGLDSGNTIYF. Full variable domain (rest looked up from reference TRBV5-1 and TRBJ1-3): KAGVTQTPRYLIKTRGQQVTLSCSPISGHRSVSWYQQTPGQGLQFLFEYFSETQRNKGNFPGRFSGRQFSNSRSEMNVSTLELGDSALYLCASSQLGLDSGNTIYFGEGSWLTVV.

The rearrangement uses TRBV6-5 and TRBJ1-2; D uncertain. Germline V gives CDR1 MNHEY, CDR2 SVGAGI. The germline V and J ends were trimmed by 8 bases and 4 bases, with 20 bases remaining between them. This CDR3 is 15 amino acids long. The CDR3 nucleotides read TGTGCCAGCTCGTCTTCTGGAGGACTCGTCTATGGCTACACCTTC. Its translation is CASSSSGGLVYGYTF.

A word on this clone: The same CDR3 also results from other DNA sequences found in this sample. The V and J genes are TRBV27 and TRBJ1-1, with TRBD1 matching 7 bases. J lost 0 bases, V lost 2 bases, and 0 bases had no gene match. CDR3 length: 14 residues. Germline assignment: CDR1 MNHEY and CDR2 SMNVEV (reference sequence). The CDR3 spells CASSLRGLNTEAFF. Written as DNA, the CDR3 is TGTGCCAGCAGTTTAAGGGGGCTGAACACTGAAGCTTTCTTT.

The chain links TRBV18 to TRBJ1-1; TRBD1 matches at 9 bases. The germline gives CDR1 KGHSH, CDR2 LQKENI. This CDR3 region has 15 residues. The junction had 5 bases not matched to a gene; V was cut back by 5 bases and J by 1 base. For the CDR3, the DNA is TGTGCCAGCTCAGGGACAGGGTGGGAGAACACTGAAGCTTTCTTT. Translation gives CASSGTGWENTEAFF.

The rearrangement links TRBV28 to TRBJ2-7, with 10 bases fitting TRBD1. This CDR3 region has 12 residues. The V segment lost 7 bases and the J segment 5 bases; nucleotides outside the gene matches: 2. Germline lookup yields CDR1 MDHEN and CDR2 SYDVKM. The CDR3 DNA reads TGTGCCAGCACGGGACAGGGGCACGAGCAGTACTTC. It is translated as CASTGQGHEQYF.